One sample yielded the 25 T cell receptor beta chains listed below, sequenced in a study of technical replicates of blood from a few donors listed by TCRdb under 2017. Library construction relied on the immunoSEQ multiplex PCR assay. Sourced from immuneACCESS, this table was stored by TCRdb with only in-frame sequences that have V and J called. A share of the clones is absent; for the studies checked, an unresolved V gene accounts for under half, and the remainder has no known explanation. The sample has about 80,000 clones on record, about 97% of them singletons. Jointly, the top ten make up approximately 0.18% of the sample. The specimen was T cells isolated from PBMCs. The origin of the receptors is a human donor in good health.

The chain combines TRBV30 with TRBJ1-1; D call uncertain. The CDR3 runs to 11 residues. Germline values: CDR1 GTSNPN, CDR2 SVGIG (reference sequence). V lost 1 base and J lost 10, with 10 bases in between. CDR3 DNA: TGTGCCTGGAGTGGAATAGCCGGAGCTTTCTTT. Translation: CAWSGIAGAFF.

The chain recombines TRBV15 with TRBJ1-1, with D possibly TRBD1 on 6 matching bases. This CDR3 contains 13 residues. Germline-derived CDR1 and CDR2 are LNHNV and YYDKDF (reference sequence). V lost 5 bases to trimming and J lost 5 bases, with 12 bases between them. The CDR3 is CATSGGSVTEAFF. CDR3 DNA: TGTGCCACCAGCGGGGGCTCGGTAACTGAAGCTTTCTTT.

The gene calls are TRBV28 and TRBJ2-2; TRBD1 matches at 8 bases. CDR1 and CDR2 (germline): MDHEN, SYDVKM. With V trimmed by 3 bases and J by 13 bases, 4 bases remained unmatched. The CDR3 is made up of 12 amino acids. The CDR3 loop reads CASSLGQAGLFF. The CDR3 region has the DNA TGTGCCAGCAGTTTGGGACAGGCGGGGCTGTTTTTT. The whole variable domain, remainder taken from reference TRBV28 and TRBJ2-2, is DVKVTQSSRYLVKRTGEKVFLECVQDMDHENMFWYRQDPGLGLRLIYFSYDVKMKEKGDIPEGYSVSREKKERFSLILESASTNQTSMYLCASSLGQAGLFFGEGSRLTVL.

The chain employs TRBV6-5 and TRBJ2-5; 7 bases map to TRBD1. CDR3 length equals 14 residues. V trimming: 5 bases; J trimming: 5 bases; junction bases outside the gene matches: 8. The germline gives CDR1 MNHEY, CDR2 SVGAGI. CDR3 amino acids: CASSTEGARETQYF. Here the CDR3 DNA reads TGTGCCAGCAGTACAGAGGGGGCTCGTGAGACCCAGTACTTC.

The chain uses TRBV11-3 and TRBJ2-7; 7 bases line up with TRBD1. The CDR3 runs to 14 residues. The ends lost 5 bases at V and 3 bases at J; junction bases unmatched: 7. Per the germline V gene, CDR1 is SGHNT and CDR2 is YENEEA. Here the CDR3 reads CASSPTGVIYEQYF. CDR3 sequence (DNA): TGTGCCAGCAGCCCAACAGGGGTGATCTACGAGCAGTACTTC.

The chain joins TRBV10-3 to TRBJ1-3, with D unclear. V shed 0 bases and J shed 0 bases, with 18 bases lying between them. CDR1 is ENHRY, CDR2 SYGVKD, per germline. The CDR3 sequence is 19 residues long. The CDR3 region has the DNA TGTGCCATCAGTGAGTCGCCCTTTGTCGGGGAATTCTCTGGAAACACCATATATTTT. Its translation: CAISESPFVGEFSGNTIYF.

The rearrangement uses TRBV30 and TRBJ2-7; 9 bases match TRBD2. CDR3 length: 13 residues. Germline V gene data show CDR1 as GTSNPN and CDR2 as SVGIG (reference sequence). Losses at the gene ends were 1 base for V and 5 bases for J; bases not matched to a gene: 3. DNA of the CDR3: TGTGCCTGGAGTGGAGCGGGGGGCGACGAGCAGTACTTC. Translation gives CAWSGAGGDEQYF. The full variable domain, with the rest looked up from reference TRBV30 and TRBJ2-7, is SQTIHQWPATLVQPVGSPLSLECTVEGTSNPNLYWYRQAAGRGLQLLFYSVGIGQISSEVPQNLSASRPQDRQFILSSKKLLLSDSGFYLCAWSGAGGDEQYFGPGTRLTVT.

The rearrangement uses TRBV9 and TRBJ1-5; TRBD1 matches at 10 bases. This CDR3 is built from 15 residues. With V trimmed by 0 bases and J by 4 bases, 1 base remained unmatched. The germline V gene has CDR1 SGDLS and CDR2 YYNGEE. The CDR3 DNA sequence: TGTGCCAGCAGCGTAGGGACAGGGGGTAATCAGCCCCAGCATTTT. This translates into CASSVGTGGNQPQHF.

This rearrangement joins TRBV27 to TRBJ2-2; 8 positions match TRBD1. The CDR3 totals 15 residues. CDR1 MNHEY and CDR2 SMNVEV come from the germline V gene (reference sequence). Losses at the gene ends were 5 bases for V and 3 bases for J; bases not matched to a gene: 5. The DNA of the CDR3 is TGTGCCAGCAGTCCGGACAGGGATTACACCGGGGAGCTGTTTTTT. Residues: CASSPDRDYTGELFF.

The gene calls are TRBV19 and TRBJ1-5; TRBD1 matches 10 bases. With 4 bases clipped from V and 4 bases from J, the junction kept 7 bases outside the gene matches. The CDR3 spans 16 residues. Germline V gene lookup returns CDR1 LNHDA and CDR2 SQIVND (reference sequence). The CDR3 sequence is CASSTSAGQGNQPQHF. The CDR3 DNA sequence: TGTGCCAGTAGTACCTCGGCGGGACAGGGGAATCAGCCCCAGCATTTT.

This chain connects TRBV10-3 to TRBJ1-1, with D uncertain. The CDR3 runs to 15 residues. The germline gives CDR1 ENHRY, CDR2 SYGVKD. Trimming pared 0 bases from V and 2 bases from J, leaving 10 bases between. The CDR3 DNA reads as TGTGCCATCAGTGAGTCGTCAGCGCAAAACACTGAAGCTTTCTTT. Translated, it gives CAISESSAQNTEAFF.

The chain employs TRBV9 and TRBJ1-3; no clear D gene. Germline V gene sequence: CDR1 SGDLS, CDR2 YYNGEE. Trimming pared 0 bases from V and 4 bases from J, leaving 8 bases between. The CDR3 runs 14 residues. CDR3 bases: TGTGCCAGCAGCGTAGCGGGGTCCGGAAACACCATATATTTT. Protein: CASSVAGSGNTIYF.

This rearrangement joins TRBV11-3 to TRBJ1-3, with 9 bases that match TRBD1. This CDR3 spans 15 amino acids. The germline CDR1 and CDR2 sequences are SGHNT and YENEEA. Unmatched junction bases numbered 7, after V lost 3 bases and J lost 7 bases. CDR3 amino acids: CASSFGTGIENTIYF. The DNA for the CDR3 is TGTGCCAGCAGCTTCGGGACAGGGATTGAGAACACCATATATTTT.

V gene TRBV7-9 combines with J gene TRBJ1-1; maybe TRBD1 (6 bases). This CDR3 region has 14 residues. The V end lost 5 bases, the J end lost 6 bases, and 16 bases lay between the germline ends. CDR1 and CDR2 (germline): SEHNR, FQNEAQ (reference sequence). CDR3 bases: TGTGCCAGCAGCCCATACGGGGACAACGCTGAAGCTTTCTTT. Translated, it gives CASSPYGDNAEAFF.

The genes are TRBV7-7 and TRBJ2-2; TRBD1 is a possible D gene (5 bases). The CDR3 length is 16 residues. The V gene's germline CDR1 is SSHAT and CDR2 FNYEAQ (reference sequence). The V and J ends lost 6 bases and 2 bases respectively, with 16 bases between them. This CDR3 reads CASSASRGSNTGELFF. In nucleotides, the CDR3 is TGTGCCAGCAGTGCAAGTAGGGGATCAAACACCGGGGAGCTGTTTTTT.

The genes are TRBV28 and TRBJ2-3, with D possibly matching TRBD2 (7 bases). V lost 5 bases and J lost 0, with 15 bases in between. Germline V gene data show CDR1 as MDHEN and CDR2 as SYDVKM. There are 16 residues in the CDR3. The DNA of the CDR3 is TGTGCCAGCAGTATGGGAGGGGGAAGAAGCACAGATACGCAGTATTTT. It translates to CASSMGGGRSTDTQYF.

J is TRBJ2-1 and V is TRBV28; 8 bases map to TRBD2. Germline V lookup: CDR1 MDHEN, CDR2 SYDVKM. The trim removed 7 bases at V and 7 bases at J, leaving 15 bases unmatched. This CDR3 is built from 16 residues. In DNA, the CDR3 is TGTGCCAGCACCAGTAGCGGGACCGTCTTAAGGAATGAGCAGTTCTTC. This codes for CASTSSGTVLRNEQFF. The full variable domain, its missing parts supplied by reference TRBV28 and TRBJ2-1, is DVKVTQSSRYLVKRTGEKVFLECVQDMDHENMFWYRQDPGLGLRLIYFSYDVKMKEKGDIPEGYSVSREKKERFSLILESASTNQTSMYLCASTSSGTVLRNEQFFGPGTRLTVL.

This chain connects TRBV5-1 to TRBJ1-3; D may be TRBD1 (6 bases). There are 18 residues in the CDR3. From germline, CDR1 is SGHRS and CDR2 YFSETQ. The V and J ends lost 5 bases and 4 bases respectively, with 25 bases between them. Written as DNA, the CDR3 is TGCGCCAGCAGTATCCGTATAAGCATACAGGGTTACGGAAACACCATATATTTT. Amino acid sequence: CASSIRISIQGYGNTIYF.

The chain combines TRBV5-1 with TRBJ2-3, with D hard to call. This CDR3 spans 14 amino acids. The V gene's germline CDR1 is SGHRS and CDR2 YFSETQ. The V gene lost 0 bases and the J gene lost 3 bases, with 8 bases spanning the gap. The CDR3 reads CASSLDPTTDTQYF. CDR3 DNA sequence: TGCGCCAGCAGCTTGGACCCGACTACAGATACGCAGTATTTT.

This chain links TRBV10-1 with TRBJ2-7; D may be TRBD2 (6 bases). Trimming took off 10 bases at V and 6 bases at J, with 19 bases between the two ends. The CDR3 length is 13 residues. Germline loops: CDR1 WNHNN, CDR2 SYGVQD (reference sequence). CDR3 residues: CATRGGWSGEQYF. The CDR3 DNA reads as TGCGCCACTAGGGGAGGATGGTCTGGCGAGCAGTACTTC.

The V gene is TRBV14, the J gene TRBJ1-1, with unresolved D. The CDR3 extends over 16 amino acids. V was pared by 1 base and J by 3 bases, with 15 bases between. Germline CDR1 is SGHDN and CDR2 is FVKESK. The CDR3 DNA follows: TGTGCCAGCAGCCAAGGATTGAGAAGATATCACACTGAAGCTTTCTTT. This encodes CASSQGLRRYHTEAFF.

The chain combines TRBV6-1 with TRBJ2-3, with D maybe TRBD2 (5 bases). Germline CDR1 and CDR2: MNHNS and SASEGT. V lost 1 base and J 2 bases, leaving 10 bases between the germline ends. The CDR3 is 15 amino acids. The CDR3 reads CASSEVVEVTDTQYF. As DNA, the CDR3 is TGTGCCAGCAGTGAAGTTGTGGAGGTCACAGATACGCAGTATTTT.

The CDR3 is CASSEAIREIVGELFF. CDR3 nucleotides: TGTGCCAGCAGTGAAGCCATACGGGAGATAGTCGGGGAGCTGTTTTTT. The genes are TRBV6-4 and TRBJ2-2, with a tentative D call TRBD2 (6 bases). Trimming shortened V by 3 bases and J by 7 bases, and 18 bases separated the two germline ends. Germline CDR1 and CDR2: MRHNA and SNTAGT. CDR3 length: 16 amino acids.

The gene calls are TRBV5-1 and TRBJ1-1; perhaps TRBD1 as D (5 bases). The CDR3 is made up of 12 amino acids. Germline CDR1 is SGHRS and CDR2 is YFSETQ. The V end was cut by 0 bases, the J end by 7 bases, with 7 bases between. This CDR3 reads CASSLETGEAFF. CDR3 bases: TGCGCCAGCAGCTTGGAAACAGGTGAAGCTTTCTTT.

V is TRBV6-1 and J is TRBJ1-5; 8 bases are shared with TRBD1. There are 15 residues in the CDR3. The ends lost 2 bases at V and 2 bases at J; junction bases unmatched: 2. Germline V CDR1 and CDR2: MNHNS, SASEGT. CDR3 sequence: CASSEQGQGNQPQHF. CDR3 DNA: TGTGCCAGCAGTGAACAGGGACAGGGCAATCAGCCCCAGCATTTT.